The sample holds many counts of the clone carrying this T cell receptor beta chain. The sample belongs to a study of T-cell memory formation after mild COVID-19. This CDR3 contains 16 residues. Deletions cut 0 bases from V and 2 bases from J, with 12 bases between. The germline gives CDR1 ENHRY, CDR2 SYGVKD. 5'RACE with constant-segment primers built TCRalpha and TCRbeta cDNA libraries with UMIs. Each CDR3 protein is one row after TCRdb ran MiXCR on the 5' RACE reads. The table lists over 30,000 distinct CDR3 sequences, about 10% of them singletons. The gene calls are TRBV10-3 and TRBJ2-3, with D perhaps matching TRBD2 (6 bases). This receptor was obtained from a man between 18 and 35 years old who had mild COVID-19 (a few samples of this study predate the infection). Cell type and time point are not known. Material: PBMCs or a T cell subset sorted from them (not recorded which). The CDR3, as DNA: TGTGCCATCAGTGAGTCTGGGCGGGGAGTCACAGATACGCAGTATTTT. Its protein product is CAISESGRGVTDTQYF.